This T cell receptor beta chain was documented in a study of CXCR3-negative and CXCR3-positive naive CD8 T cells. Study information: Collectively, the libraries yielded 110 million to 150 million TRB reads in total, at about 1.5 +/- 0.3 million per library. Study-wide results and limits: Sequencing showed both naive subsets with comparably high diversity, and memory CD8+ cells much lower. TRB CDR3s were more hydrophobic in CXCR3-positive than in CXCR3-negative naive cells.

The study made its TRB cDNA libraries by 5' RACE, adding UMI labels. TCRdb reprocessed the 5' RACE reads, with one entry per CDR3 protein and no DNA. Its listing shows under 150,000 distinct CDR3 sequences. Comments on this clonotype: Its antigen is not identified.

Cells that were CD45RO-CCR7+CD27+CD95- constituted naive CD8+ T cells. This CDR3 is built from 13 residues. Germline CDR1 is SQVTM and CDR2 is ANQGSEA. The sample taken for sequencing was naive CXCR3+ CD8+ T cells from blood. The subset was: CD45RO-CCR7+CD27+CD95- naive CD8+ T cells expressing CXCR3 (TNR3+). The chain uses TRBV29-1 and TRBJ2-5; TCRdb's D gene call, TRBD1, goes unchecked for lack of DNA. This receptor was identified in a human donor in good health. Some clones in this sample may be carry-over from other donors' samples. The chain's CDR3 is CSVVRDWEETQYF.